The present T cell receptor beta chain was sequenced within a study of cytomegalovirus exposure and HLA in healthy donors. The CDR3 has 13 residues. V lost 5 bases to trimming and J lost 8 bases; unmatched junction nucleotides: 6. Germline loops: CDR1 SGHAT, CDR2 FQNNGV. Donors likely had unrecorded immune exposures despite being nominally healthy when sampled. Vbeta (60) and Jbeta (13) primers were used in the PCR. Assay: immunoSEQ multiplex PCR; the TCRdb copy retains only in-frame clones and omits some. The sample lists 200,000 to 250,000 clones, approximately 78% occurring once. The V call is TRBV11-2, the J call TRBJ2-1; the match to TRBD1 covers 7 bases. The clonotype originates from a male donor in good health and CMV-seronegative. The sample taken for sequencing was PBMCs. DNA for the CDR3: TGTGCCAGCAGCCTTAACAGGGGACATGAGCAGTTCTTC. Its protein product is CASSLNRGHEQFF. The whole variable domain, remainder taken from reference TRBV11-2 and TRBJ2-1, is EAGVAQSPRYKIIEKRQSVAFWCNPISGHATLYWYQQILGQGPKLLIQFQNNGVVDDSQLPKDRFSAERLKGVDSTLKIQPAKLEDSAVYLCASSLNRGHEQFFGPGTRLTVL.